This T cell receptor (beta chain) was retrieved from a study of T cells in localized non-small cell lung cancer. Trimming left V 6 bases short and J 1 base short, with 13 bases between. Germline-derived CDR1 and CDR2 are SNHLY and FYNNEI. The CDR3 runs to 14 residues. Sequencing was performed with immunoSEQ multiplex PCR; in TCRdb, only in-frame clones are kept and a portion is missing. The sample holds tens of thousands of clones, 70% to 90% seen once. This clone has a handful of counts. No antigen is known for it. Study results and caveats: Sequencing involved a lone tumor region, leaving heterogeneity possible. A denser population of T cells in blood accompanied longer overall survival. Tumor showed lower T cell clonality than uninvolved adjacent lung, where it was highest.

This clonotype originated in a woman between 35 and 70 years old with stage I squamous cell lung carcinoma. This sample comprised peripheral blood, obtained before any cancer treatment. V and J are TRBV2 and TRBJ2-7, with a tentative D call TRBD1 (6 bases). The CDR3 bases are TGTGCCAGCAGCGAGAGACAGGTTTCCTACGAGCAGTACTTC. Protein: CASSERQVSYEQYF.